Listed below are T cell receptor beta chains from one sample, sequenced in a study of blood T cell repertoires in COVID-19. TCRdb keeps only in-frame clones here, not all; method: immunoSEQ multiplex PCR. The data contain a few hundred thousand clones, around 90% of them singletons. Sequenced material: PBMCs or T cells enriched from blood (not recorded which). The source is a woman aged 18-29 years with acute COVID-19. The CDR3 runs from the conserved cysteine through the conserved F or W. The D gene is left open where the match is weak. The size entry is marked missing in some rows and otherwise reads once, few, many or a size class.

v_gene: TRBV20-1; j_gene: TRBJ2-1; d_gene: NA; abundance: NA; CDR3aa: CSASRAGGISNEQFF; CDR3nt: TGCAGTGCTAGTAGGGCTGGGGGCATTTCGAATGAGCAGTTCTTC
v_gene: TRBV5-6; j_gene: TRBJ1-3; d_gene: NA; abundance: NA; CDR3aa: CASSLLNTIYF; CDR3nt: TGTGCCAGCAGTCTCTTAAACACCATATATTTT
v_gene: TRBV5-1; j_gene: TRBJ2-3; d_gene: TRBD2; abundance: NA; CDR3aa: CASSLELAGGTQYF; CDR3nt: TGCGCCAGCAGCTTGGAACTAGCGGGAGGTACGCAGTATTTT
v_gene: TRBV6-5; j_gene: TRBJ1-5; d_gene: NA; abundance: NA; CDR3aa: CASTLRYSNQPQHF; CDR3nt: TGTGCCAGCACTCTTAGATATAGCAATCAGCCCCAGCATTTT
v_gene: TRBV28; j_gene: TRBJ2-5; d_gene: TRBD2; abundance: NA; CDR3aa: CASSSSRAGGRRRETQYF; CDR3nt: TGTGCCAGCAGTTCCTCCCGGGCGGGAGGAAGGCGAAGAGAGACCCAGTACTTC
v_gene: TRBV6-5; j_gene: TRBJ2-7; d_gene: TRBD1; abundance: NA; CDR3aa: CASSPRDRDYEQYF; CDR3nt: TGTGCCAGCAGTCCCCGGGACAGGGACTACGAGCAGTACTTC
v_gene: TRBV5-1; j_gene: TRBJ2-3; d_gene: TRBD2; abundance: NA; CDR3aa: CASSLKLAGYTDTQYF; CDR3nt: TGCGCCAGCAGCCTTAAACTAGCGGGGTACACAGATACGCAGTATTTT
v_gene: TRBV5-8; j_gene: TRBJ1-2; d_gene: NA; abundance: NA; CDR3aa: CASSFRPVNYGYTF; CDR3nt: TGTGCCAGCAGCTTCCGCCCGGTCAACTATGGCTACACCTTC
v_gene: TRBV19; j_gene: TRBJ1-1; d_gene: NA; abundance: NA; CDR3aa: CASTQSQPANTEAFF; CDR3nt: TGTGCCAGTACCCAGTCACAGCCGGCGAACACTGAAGCTTTCTTT
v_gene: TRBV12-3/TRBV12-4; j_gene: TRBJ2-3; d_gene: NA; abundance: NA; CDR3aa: CASSFGSTDTQYF; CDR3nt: TGTGCCAGCAGTTTTGGCAGCACAGATACGCAGTATTTT
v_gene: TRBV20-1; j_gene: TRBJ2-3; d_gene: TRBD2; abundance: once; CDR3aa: CSAPQRGTQYF; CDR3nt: TGCAGTGCTCCTCAGCGGGGTACGCAGTATTTT
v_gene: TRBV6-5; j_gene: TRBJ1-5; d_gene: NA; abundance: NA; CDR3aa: CASSYGPARDQPQHF; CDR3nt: TGTGCCAGCAGTTACGGTCCCGCACGGGATCAGCCCCAGCATTTT
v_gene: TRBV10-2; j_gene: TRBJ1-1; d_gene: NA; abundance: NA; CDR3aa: CASSGVNTEAFF; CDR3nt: TGCGCCAGCAGCGGGGTGAACACTGAAGCTTTCTTT
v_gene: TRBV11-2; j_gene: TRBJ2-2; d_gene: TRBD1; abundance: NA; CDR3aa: CASSLRTGEDTGELFF; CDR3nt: TGTGCCAGCAGCTTGAGGACAGGGGAGGACACCGGGGAGCTGTTTTTT
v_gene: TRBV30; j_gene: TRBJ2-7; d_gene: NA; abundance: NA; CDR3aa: CAWSGFGGSYEQYF; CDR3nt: TGTGCCTGGAGTGGCTTCGGTGGCTCCTACGAGCAGTACTTC
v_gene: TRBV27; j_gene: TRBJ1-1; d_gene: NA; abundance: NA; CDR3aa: CASSLLTGMNTEAFF; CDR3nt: TGTGCCAGCAGTTTACTGACGGGGATGAACACTGAAGCTTTCTTT
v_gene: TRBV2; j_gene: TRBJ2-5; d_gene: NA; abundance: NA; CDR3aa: CASSEGPWETQYF; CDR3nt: TGTGCCAGCAGTGAAGGGCCTTGGGAGACCCAGTACTTC
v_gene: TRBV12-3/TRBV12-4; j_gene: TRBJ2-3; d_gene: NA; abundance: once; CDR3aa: CASSRPWGNTQYF; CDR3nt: TGTGCCAGCAGTCGGCCCTGGGGCAATACGCAGTATTTT
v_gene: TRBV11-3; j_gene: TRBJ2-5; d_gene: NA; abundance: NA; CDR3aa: CASRWETETQYF; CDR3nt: TGTGCCAGCAGGTGGGAGACAGAGACCCAGTACTTC
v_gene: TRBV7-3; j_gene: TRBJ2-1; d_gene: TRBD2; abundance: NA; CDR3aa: CASSFSGSINEQFF; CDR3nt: TGTGCCAGCAGCTTCAGCGGGAGTATCAATGAGCAGTTCTTC
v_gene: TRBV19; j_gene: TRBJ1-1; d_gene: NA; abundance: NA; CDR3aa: CASNSRTENTEAFF; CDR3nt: TGTGCCAGTAACTCCCGGACAGAGAACACTGAAGCTTTCTTT
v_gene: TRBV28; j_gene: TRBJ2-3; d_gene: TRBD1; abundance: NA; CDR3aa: CASSLVRGNTDTQYF; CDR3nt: TGTGCCAGCAGTTTAGTCAGGGGGAACACAGATACGCAGTATTTT
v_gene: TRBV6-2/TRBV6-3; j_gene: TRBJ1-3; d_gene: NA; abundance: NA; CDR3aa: CASSYRQPVGNTIYF; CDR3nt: TGTGCCAGCAGTTACAGACAGCCTGTGGGAAACACCATATATTTT
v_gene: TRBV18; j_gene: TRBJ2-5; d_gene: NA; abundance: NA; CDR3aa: CASSTTREETQYF; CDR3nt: TGTGCCAGCTCAACCACTAGGGAAGAGACCCAGTACTTC
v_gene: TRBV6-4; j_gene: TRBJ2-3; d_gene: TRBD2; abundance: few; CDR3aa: CASSDSPTSAQYF; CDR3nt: TGTGCCAGCAGTGACTCTCCTACTAGCGCGCAGTATTTT
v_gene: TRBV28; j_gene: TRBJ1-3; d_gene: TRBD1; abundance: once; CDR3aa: CASSSGQGGGLGNTIYF; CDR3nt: TGTGCCAGCAGCTCTGGACAGGGAGGGGGTCTTGGAAACACCATATATTTT
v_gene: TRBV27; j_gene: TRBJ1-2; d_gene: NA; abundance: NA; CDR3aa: CASSSQTGGAGLGGYTF; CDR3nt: TGTGCCAGCAGTTCTCAGACCGGGGGAGCCGGCTTAGGAGGCTACACCTTC
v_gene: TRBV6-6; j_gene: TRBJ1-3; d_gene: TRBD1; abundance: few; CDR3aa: CASSPEYRRGQGNTIYF; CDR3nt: TGTGCCAGCAGTCCCGAATATCGCAGGGGGCAGGGAAACACCATATATTTT
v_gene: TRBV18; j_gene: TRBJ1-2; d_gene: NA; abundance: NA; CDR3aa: CASSPTGYGYTF; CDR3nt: TGTGCCAGCTCACCGACCGGGTACGGCTACACCTTC
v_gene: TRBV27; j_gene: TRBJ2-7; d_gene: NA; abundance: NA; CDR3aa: CASSLGWRGYEQYF; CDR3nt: TGTGCCAGCAGTTTAGGGTGGAGAGGGTACGAGCAGTACTTC
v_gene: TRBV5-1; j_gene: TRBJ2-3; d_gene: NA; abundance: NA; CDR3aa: CASSLAQPDTQYF; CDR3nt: TGCGCCAGCAGCTTGGCACAGCCTGATACGCAGTATTTT
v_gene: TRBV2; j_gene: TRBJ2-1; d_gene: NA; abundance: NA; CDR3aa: CASRSGLLEQFF; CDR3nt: TGTGCCAGCAGATCGGGACTGCTTGAGCAGTTCTTC
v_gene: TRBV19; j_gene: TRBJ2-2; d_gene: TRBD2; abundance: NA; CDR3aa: CASSGGLAPGTGELFF; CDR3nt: TGTGCCAGTAGTGGGGGACTAGCCCCGGGTACCGGGGAGCTGTTTTTT
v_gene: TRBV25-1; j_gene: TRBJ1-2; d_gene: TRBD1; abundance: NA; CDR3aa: CATGQAGQYGYTF; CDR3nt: TGTGCCACTGGACAGGCGGGGCAGTATGGCTACACCTTC
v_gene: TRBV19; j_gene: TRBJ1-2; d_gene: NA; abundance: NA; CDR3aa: CASTRRGVHGYTF; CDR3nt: TGTGCCAGTACCCGGCGGGGAGTGCATGGCTACACCTTC
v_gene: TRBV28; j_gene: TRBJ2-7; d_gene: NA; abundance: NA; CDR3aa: CASSLGGSSSYEQYF; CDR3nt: TGTGCCAGCAGTTTAGGAGGGTCTAGCTCCTACGAGCAGTACTTC
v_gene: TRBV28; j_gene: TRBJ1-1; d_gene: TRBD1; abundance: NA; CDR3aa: CASRRGDRAFEAFF; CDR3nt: TGTGCCAGCAGACGGGGTGACAGGGCGTTTGAAGCTTTCTTT
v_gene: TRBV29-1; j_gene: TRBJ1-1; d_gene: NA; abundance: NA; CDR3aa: CSGSRENTEAFF; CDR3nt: TGCAGCGGCAGCAGGGAGAACACTGAAGCTTTCTTT
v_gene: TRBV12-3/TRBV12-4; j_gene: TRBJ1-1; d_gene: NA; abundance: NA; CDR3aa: CASSSGTEAFF; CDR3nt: TGTGCCAGCAGCTCGGGCACTGAAGCTTTCTTT
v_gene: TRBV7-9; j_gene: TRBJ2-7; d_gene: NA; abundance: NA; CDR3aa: CASSSLLERYEQYF; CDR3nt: TGTGCCAGCAGTTCCCTTCTAGAGCGCTACGAGCAGTACTTC
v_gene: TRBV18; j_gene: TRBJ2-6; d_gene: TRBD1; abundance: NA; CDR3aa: CASSAGGQGSSGANVLTF; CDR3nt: TGTGCCAGCTCTGCTGGGGGACAGGGGAGCTCTGGGGCCAACGTCCTGACTTTC
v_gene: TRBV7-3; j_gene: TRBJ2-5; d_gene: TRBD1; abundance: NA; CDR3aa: CASSSPDRGLEETQYF; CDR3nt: TGTGCCAGCAGCTCCCCAGACAGGGGGCTGGAAGAGACCCAGTACTTC
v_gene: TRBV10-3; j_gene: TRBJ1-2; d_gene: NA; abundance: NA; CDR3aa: CAISEDQIGYTF; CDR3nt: TGTGCCATCAGTGAAGATCAGATTGGCTACACCTTC